The T cell receptor beta chain under discussion was sequenced for a study of Ad26.COV2.S vaccination and SARS-CoV-2 variants. Study details: The trial was COV1001 and the donor's arm was Ad26.COV2.S. Doses of Ad26.COV2.S were injected into muscle once or twice, 56 days apart.

Treatment described: some 20 received Ad26.COV2.S at low or high dose, single or two shots; several received placebo; per-sample allocation not given. All samples were drawn on day 63, counting from the first vaccine or placebo injection. The vaccine antigen was prefusion-stabilized Wuhan SARS-CoV-2 spike. Trimming removed 3 bases from V and 1 base from J, with 9 bases in between. CDR3 length: 13 residues. Germline V lookup: CDR1 DFQATT, CDR2 SNEGSKA (reference sequence). Measured with immunoSEQ multiplex PCR; TCRdb has only the in-frame clones, and not every one. The sample comprises roughly 400,000 clones, 75% to 90% of which are singletons, and under 2% rests with the top ten.

The sample was peripheral blood, taken in a trial of Ad26.COV2.S vaccine versus placebo. The chain recombines TRBV20-1 with TRBJ1-1; D remains ambiguous. This receptor was obtained from a person between 18 and 60 years old who received the Ad26.COV2.S COVID-19 vaccine or a placebo. The chain's CDR3 is CSASKNSNTEAFF. The CDR3 coding sequence is TGCAGTGCTAGTAAGAATTCGAACACTGAAGCTTTCTTT.